The clone carrying this T cell receptor (beta chain) came up once. The data were taken from a study of blood T cell repertoires in COVID-19. Study-level background: Collection of acute and convalescent COVID-19 samples took place in the United States, Italy and Spain.

CDR3 length: 14 residues. V shed 0 bases and J shed 6 bases, with 12 bases lying between them. CDR1 SGDLS and CDR2 YYNGEE come from the germline V gene. Method: immunoSEQ multiplex PCR; TCRdb's copy keeps in-frame clones and lacks some. This table holds approximately 250,000 clones, 84% found once. The sequencing input was peripheral blood. The chain links TRBV9 to TRBJ1-1; D is undetermined. This TCR derives from a man in his fifties or sixties with acute or convalescent COVID-19. The CDR3 sequence is CASSVGSGRAEAFF. The CDR3 DNA reads as TGTGCCAGCAGCGTAGGGTCGGGGAGGGCTGAAGCTTTCTTT. Variable domain in full (rest from reference TRBV9 and TRBJ1-1): DSGVTQTPKHLITATGQRVTLRCSPRSGDLSVYWYQQSLDQGLQFLIQYYNGEERAKGNILERFSAQQFPDLHSELNLSSLELGDSALYFCASSVGSGRAEAFFGQGTRLTVV.